This is a list of T cell receptor beta chains from one sample in a study of tumor and adjacent non-tumor tissue in lung cancer. TCRdb called the multiplex PCR reads again in MiXCR, with one record for every CDR3 protein. The table includes about 67,000 distinct CDR3 sequences, roughly 77% detected once. Material for sequencing was distant non-tumor lung tissue. Receptor source: a man in his sixties with non-small cell lung cancer. Both conserved end residues are part of each CDR3. Fields, in order: CDR3 protein, V gene, J gene, D gene. A D gene is named only where the DNA matches it firmly.

CASSPRTRLTGEIGELFF	TRBV4-1	TRBJ2-2	.
CASSPPQTGRDEQYF	TRBV28	TRBJ2-7	TRBD1
CVSNHTSGRADEQFF	TRBV14	TRBJ2-1	TRBD2
CASGMGFLGTNVLTF	TRBV28	TRBJ2-6	.
CANGAGLGNFYEQYF	TRBV5-6	TRBJ2-7	.
CASSLQSGNTIYF	TRBV11-2	TRBJ1-3	.
CSVRVPRSRANVLTF	TRBV29-1	TRBJ2-6	.
CASSFSRTSGRAGQNIQYF	TRBV11-3	TRBJ2-4	TRBD2
CKARGTGTEAFF	TRBV29-1	TRBJ1-1	TRBD1
CVWSPRRGNEQFF	TRBV30	TRBJ2-1	.
CASSLKVSYKEQSF	TRBV5-6	TRBJ2-1	.
CAISPVTGGEQYF	TRBV11-2	TRBJ2-7	.
CASSLGTGGEEYF	TRBV5-1	TRBJ2-7	.
CAHSDGSTGGYGYTF	TRBV5-1	TRBJ1-2	TRBD1
CATSERLAGGAGELFF	TRBV10-3	TRBJ2-2	TRBD2